These 9 T cell receptor beta chains originate from one sample sequenced in a study of T cells after yellow fever vaccination. TCRdb independently ran MiXCR on the 5' RACE reads; one entry per CDR3 protein. The sample shows 300,000 or so distinct CDR3 sequences, about 4% of them seen only once. Here the sequenced sample was PBMCs, taken 5 days after the yellow fever booster vaccination. All receptors come from a man between 18 and 35 years old who received the YFV17D yellow fever vaccine.

This clonotype was seen repeatedly, ten times or more. V gene TRBV5-1 combines with J gene TRBJ1-1, with D uncertain. The CDR3 spans 13 residues. Trimming stripped 0 bases from V and 7 bases from J, with 10 bases between. CDR1 SGHRS and CDR2 YFSETQ come from the germline V gene. The CDR3 nucleotides read TGCGCCAGCAGCTTGGCGGCTGGGCTTGAAGCTTTCTTT. This translates into CASSLAAGLEAFF.

This clonotype was found many times. V is TRBV30 and J is TRBJ2-5, with D perhaps matching TRBD2 (6 bases). V was shortened by 0 bases and J by 4 bases, with 9 bases between the two germline ends. From germline, CDR1 is GTSNPN and CDR2 SVGIG (reference sequence). The CDR3 contains 13 residues. The CDR3 DNA sequence: TGTGCCTGGAGTGTAGAAGCGGGAGAGACCCAGTACTTC. This gives the protein CAWSVEAGETQYF.

This clonotype was recorded at least ten times. The chain combines TRBV15 with TRBJ2-3; D is uncertain. The length of the CDR3 is 13 residues. With 2 bases removed from V and 4 bases from J, the gap between germline ends came to 7 bases. Germline loops: CDR1 LNHNV, CDR2 YYDKDF (reference sequence). Written as DNA, the CDR3 is TGTGCCACCAGCAGAAGCACAGCAGATACGCAGTATTTT. Its protein is CATSRSTADTQYF.

The chain carries TRBV29-1 and TRBJ2-5; D may match TRBD1 or TRBD2 (5 bases each). Germline V gene sequence: CDR1 SQVTM, CDR2 ANQGSEA. CDR3 size: 11 residues. The CDR3: CSLGRGETQYF. DNA of the CDR3: TGCAGTCTGGGACGAGGGGAGACCCAGTACTTC.

The V gene is TRBV9, the J gene TRBJ2-5; 7 bases are a match to TRBD1. V dropped 5 bases and J dropped 3; count of bases not matched to a gene: 7. The germline CDR1 and CDR2 sequences are SGDLS and YYNGEE. The CDR3 spans 14 residues. The CDR3 DNA reads TGTGCCAGCAGAGAATACAGGGGCAAAGAGACCCAGTACTTC. Protein product: CASREYRGKETQYF. Supplemented by reference TRBV9 and TRBJ2-5, the full variable domain reads DSGVTQTPKHLITATGQRVTLRCSPRSGDLSVYWYQQSLDQGLQFLIQYYNGEERAKGNILERFSAQQFPDLHSELNLSSLELGDSALYFCASREYRGKETQYFGPGTRLLVL.

The rearrangement links TRBV19 to TRBJ2-3; 7 nucleotides match TRBD2. The CDR3 totals 15 residues. Trimming removed 9 bases from V and 4 bases from J; junction bases left unmatched: 13. CDR1 is LNHDA, CDR2 SQIVND, per germline (reference sequence). Here the CDR3 DNA reads TGTGCCAGCCTGGCAGGGAGGGGAGGATCAGATACGCAGTATTTT. Its protein is CASLAGRGGSDTQYF. Full variable domain (remainder filled in from reference TRBV19 and TRBJ2-3): DGGITQSPKYLFRKEGQNVTLSCEQNLNHDAMYWYRQDPGQGLRLIYYSQIVNDFQKGDIAEGYSVSREKKESFPLTVTSAQKNPTAFYLCASLAGRGGSDTQYFGPGTRLTVL.

This clonotype was detected many times. The CDR3 sequence is CASSPVGLPKGYSGANVLTF. In DNA form, the CDR3 reads TGTGCCAGCAGCCCCGTTGGACTCCCAAAGGGGTACTCTGGGGCCAACGTCCTGACTTTC. The chain couples TRBV11-2 to TRBJ2-6; tentatively, D is TRBD1 or TRBD2 (5 bases each). V gave up 5 bases and J gave up 0 bases, with 23 bases separating them. The CDR3 has 20 amino acids. In germline, CDR1 is SGHAT, CDR2 FQNNGV.

This clonotype was found many times. The genes are TRBV12-3 or TRBV12-4 and TRBJ2-5, with no clear D. V was clipped by 4 bases and J by 5 bases, with 8 bases between them. CDR3 size: 12 residues. The CDR3 region has the DNA TGTGCCAGCAGTTCCCCTATGGAGACCCAGTACTTC. Residues: CASSSPMETQYF.

The chain combines TRBV27 with TRBJ1-2; unclear D gene. The CDR3 is 15 residues long. V lost 3 bases and J lost 2, with 13 bases in between. The germline gives CDR1 MNHEY, CDR2 SMNVEV (reference sequence). Written as DNA, the CDR3 is TGTGCCAGCAGTTTTGCCTCGACGGGGAACTATGGCTACACCTTC. Translated: CASSFASTGNYGYTF.